The clone carrying this T cell receptor (beta chain) came up many times. Its antigen is not known. V was shortened by 2 bases and J by 9 bases, with 5 bases between the two germline ends. Per germline, CDR1 SGHTA and CDR2 FQGNSA. This CDR3 has 11 amino acids. This specimen belongs to a study of T cells after yellow fever vaccination. TCRdb ran MiXCR on the 5' RACE reads and lists one entry per CDR3 protein. The table includes about 240,000 distinct CDR3 sequences, around 3.5% detected once. Findings and caveats of the study: Across the CD4 and CD8 compartments, a small share of clonotypes was present in both.

This receptor was obtained from a man aged 18 to 30 who received the YFV17D yellow fever vaccine. This specimen was PBMCs, taken 15 days after the yellow fever booster vaccination. The chain carries TRBV7-2 and TRBJ2-1; no definite D call. CDR3 sequence reads: CASSLSGEQFF. As DNA, the CDR3 is TGTGCCAGCAGCTTATCCGGTGAGCAGTTCTTC.